This T cell receptor (beta chain) came from a study of cytomegalovirus exposure and HLA in healthy donors. Study findings and constraints: The sole available immune exposure information was CMV serostatus. Reportedly, HLA-A and HLA-B alleles of most subjects were accurately predicted from TCR beta. Researchers reported in a later analysis that a missense DCLRE1C variant was tied to TCR beta V- and J-gene trimming.

Comments on this clone: Its antigen is not identified.

Looked up from germline, CDR1 is PRHDT and CDR2 is FYEKMQ (reference sequence). CDR3 size: 16 residues. V shed 5 bases and J 3 bases; nucleotides not matched to a gene: 7. The PCR contained 60 Vbeta and 13 Jbeta primers. Assay used: immunoSEQ multiplex PCR; TCRdb lists only in-frame clones, some missing. This table has about 210,000 clones, roughly 78% appearing once. The sequence derives from a boy younger than 18 in good health and CMV-seronegative. J is TRBJ2-3 and V is TRBV13, with 11 bases aligning to TRBD2. Specimen: PBMCs. The CDR3 reads CASSGSGGAGTDTQYF. DNA for the CDR3: TGTGCCAGCAGCGGTAGCGGGGGGGCCGGGACAGATACGCAGTATTTT. Complete variable domain (other parts from reference TRBV13 and TRBJ2-3): AAGVIQSPRHLIKEKRETATLKCYPIPRHDTVYWYQQGPGQDPQFLISFYEKMQSDKGSIPDRFSAQQFSDYHSELNMSSLELGDSALYFCASSGSGGAGTDTQYFGPGTRLTVL.